The next 23 T cell receptor beta chains were all read from a single sample in a study of T cell responses to AZD1222 COVID-19 vaccine. The table came from immunoSEQ multiplex PCR; TCRdb's copy has only in-frame clones and leaves some out. Of roughly 140,000 clones listed, more than 70% are singletons. Sequencing was performed on peripheral blood, taken on day 0 of AZD1222 vaccination. All receptors derive from an adult in good health.

J is TRBJ1-2 and V is TRBV14, with unresolved D. V was shortened by 2 bases and J by 5 bases, with 6 bases between the two germline ends. The CDR3 is made up of 12 amino acids. Germline V CDR1 and CDR2: SGHDN, FVKESK. CDR3 loop: CASSQQGYGYTF. CDR3 in DNA: TGTGCCAGCAGCCAACAAGGATATGGCTACACCTTC.

The gene calls are TRBV28 and TRBJ1-2; D unclear. The germline gives CDR1 MDHEN, CDR2 SYDVKM. V gave up 2 bases and J gave up 4 bases, with 11 bases separating them. The CDR3 length is 14 residues. CDR3: CASSLGRAGYGYTF. In DNA, the CDR3 is TGTGCCAGCAGTTTAGGCCGGGCGGGCTATGGCTACACCTTC.

This chain joins TRBV28 and TRBJ1-3, with 7 bases aligning to TRBD1. This CDR3 region has 14 residues. Unmatched junction bases numbered 6, after V lost 10 bases and J lost 0 bases. Looked up from germline, CDR1 is MDHEN and CDR2 is SYDVKM. CDR3 in amino acids: CATRTGYSGNTIYF. CDR3 coding DNA: TGTGCCACCCGGACAGGCTACTCTGGAAACACCATATATTTT.

V usage is TRBV7-3 and J usage is TRBJ1-1; no firm D call. The CDR3 extends over 13 amino acids. Per the germline V gene, CDR1 is SGHTA and CDR2 is FQGTGA. Trimming took 5 bases from V and 0 from J, leaving 7 bases between them. The CDR3 loop is CASSHYVNTEAFF. CDR3 nucleotides: TGTGCCAGCAGCCACTACGTGAACACTGAAGCTTTCTTT. The full variable domain, completed using reference TRBV7-3 and TRBJ1-1, is GAGVSQTPSNKVTEKGKYVELRCDPISGHTALYWYRQSLGQGPEFLIYFQGTGAADDSGLPNDRFFAVRPEGSVSTLKIQRTERGDSAVYLCASSHYVNTEAFFGQGTRLTVV.

This clone was found a few times. The J gene is TRBJ2-5, the V gene TRBV4-1; TRBD2 aligns across 7 bases. The CDR3 contains 14 residues. The ends lost 4 bases at V and 5 bases at J; junction bases unmatched: 7. The germline V gene has CDR1 MGHRA and CDR2 YSYEKL. CDR3 in amino acids: CASSRGLVGETQYF. In nucleotides, the CDR3 is TGCGCCAGCAGCCGCGGACTAGTGGGCGAGACCCAGTACTTC.

The J gene is TRBJ2-1, the V gene TRBV3-1 (or the pseudogene TRBV3-2); D might be TRBD1 (6 bases). Germline V CDR1 and CDR2: LGHDT, YNNKEL (reference sequence). The CDR3 totals 16 residues. With 2 bases removed from V and 0 bases from J, the gap between germline ends came to 11 bases. CDR3 in amino acids: CASSQRGGVSYNEQFF. CDR3 sequence (DNA): TGTGCCAGCAGCCAAAGAGGGGGAGTCTCCTACAATGAGCAGTTCTTC.

The chain employs TRBV24-1 and TRBJ1-2; D unclear. Trimming cost V 5 bases and J 5 bases, with 14 bases left between them. In germline, CDR1 is KGHDR, CDR2 SFDVKD. The CDR3 has 14 amino acids. The CDR3 sequence: CATSAGSAKYGYTF. Written as DNA, the CDR3 is TGTGCCACCAGTGCGGGGTCAGCCAAGTATGGCTACACCTTC.

This rearrangement joins TRBV4-2 to TRBJ1-2; D call uncertain. Trimming pared 6 bases from V and 8 bases from J, leaving 22 bases between. Germline V gene lookup returns CDR1 LGHNA and CDR2 YNFKEQ. CDR3 length equals 15 residues. As DNA, the CDR3 is TGTGCCAGCAGGCAGAGCCCCCCGGGGAGTCTAGGCTACACCTTC. Its translation is CASRQSPPGSLGYTF.

The chain combines TRBV7-2 with TRBJ1-5, with TRBD1 matching 8 bases. CDR3 length: 15 residues. In germline, CDR1 is SGHTA, CDR2 FQGNSA. Unmatched junction bases numbered 3, after V lost 1 base and J lost 4 bases. CDR3 in amino acids: CASSLGTGLNQPQHF. The CDR3 DNA reads as TGTGCCAGCAGCTTAGGGACAGGGCTAAATCAGCCCCAGCATTTT.

The chain has TRBV9 and TRBJ2-7, with 10 bases lining up with TRBD1. Germline V gives CDR1 SGDLS, CDR2 YYNGEE. This CDR3 is 15 amino acids long. The V and J ends lost 3 bases and 5 bases, in that order; junction bases with no gene match: 8. This CDR3 reads CASSAGTGAPHEQYF. The CDR3 DNA reads TGTGCCAGCAGCGCTGGGACAGGGGCGCCCCACGAGCAGTACTTC.

J is TRBJ1-2 and V is TRBV28, with a tentative D call TRBD1 (6 bases). The CDR3 sequence is 14 residues long. V was cut by 6 bases and J by 8 bases, with 19 bases left in between. Per germline, CDR1 MDHEN and CDR2 SYDVKM. The CDR3 loop is CASRRQDFRWGYTF. As DNA, the CDR3 is TGTGCCAGCAGAAGACAGGACTTTAGGTGGGGCTACACCTTC.

The chain combines TRBV3-1 (or the pseudogene TRBV3-2) with TRBJ1-5; perhaps TRBD1 as D (6 bases). In germline, CDR1 is LGHDT, CDR2 YNNKEL (reference sequence). This CDR3 is built from 14 residues. Trimming took off 2 bases at V and 8 bases at J, with 13 bases between the two ends. CDR3 protein: CASSQRTAREPQHF. The CDR3 DNA reads TGTGCCAGCAGCCAACGGACAGCCAGGGAGCCCCAGCATTTT.

The J gene is TRBJ1-3, the V gene TRBV23-1; 9 bases fit TRBD1. TRBV23-1 is placed among ORFs of uncertain function. CDR3 length: 21 amino acids. With V trimmed by 5 bases and J by 2 bases, 22 bases remained unmatched. The chain's CDR3 is CASSGGIRDRAPIVTGNTIYF. As DNA, the CDR3 is TGCGCCAGCAGTGGGGGTATACGGGACAGGGCCCCGATCGTAACTGGAAACACCATATATTTT.

The chain combines TRBV5-4 with TRBJ2-1; D is unclear. V lost 1 base and J 0 bases, leaving 8 bases between the germline ends. Per the germline V gene, CDR1 is SGHNT and CDR2 is YYREEE (reference sequence). This CDR3 is built from 15 residues. CDR3: CASSLPQYSYNEQFF. The CDR3 DNA follows: TGTGCCAGCAGCTTGCCCCAATACTCCTACAATGAGCAGTTCTTC.

The V call is TRBV7-2, the J call TRBJ2-6; the D is unclear. The germline V gene encodes CDR1 SGHTA and CDR2 FQGNSA. The CDR3 loop spans 16 amino acids. Trimming pared 10 bases from V and 0 bases from J, leaving 16 bases between. CDR3 DNA sequence: TGTGCCACCCCCGGACCACTGAGCTCTGGGGCCAACGTCCTGACTTTC. This sequence encodes CATPGPLSSGANVLTF.

In this sample, this clone turned up a few times. The rearrangement links TRBV20-1 to TRBJ1-1; D ambiguous. CDR1 DFQATT and CDR2 SNEGSKA come from the germline V gene (reference sequence). The CDR3 runs to 11 residues. Here the CDR3 reads CSGRENTEAFF. DNA of the CDR3: TGCAGCGGTAGGGAGAACACTGAAGCTTTCTTT.

This clone was seen only once. The chain is built from TRBV6-5 and TRBJ2-7; D gene ambiguous. V lost 7 bases and J lost 7, with 17 bases in between. CDR1 and CDR2 from the germline V gene are MNHEY and SVGAGI. The CDR3 extends over 13 amino acids. The CDR3 DNA reads as TGTGCCAGCATTTCTAGGCGAGTGGGGGAGCAGTACTTC. It translates to CASISRRVGEQYF.

V is TRBV6-5 and J is TRBJ1-1; D remains unclear. Germline loops: CDR1 MNHEY, CDR2 SVGAGI. V was clipped by 6 bases and J by 2 bases, with 13 bases between them. The CDR3 runs to 14 residues. CDR3 protein: CASRVTLTNTEAFF. As DNA, the CDR3 is TGTGCCAGCAGAGTTACCTTGACTAACACTGAAGCTTTCTTT.

This chain uses TRBV3-1 (or the pseudogene TRBV3-2) with TRBJ1-2; TRBD1 might be the D (6 bases). CDR1 LGHDT and CDR2 YNNKEL come from the germline V gene (reference sequence). The germline V and J ends were trimmed by 1 base and 0 bases, with 18 bases remaining between them. The CDR3 runs 18 residues. As DNA, the CDR3 is TGTGCCAGCAGCCAAGGTCTGGCAGGGGTCCTAACTAACTATGGCTACACCTTC. It translates to CASSQGLAGVLTNYGYTF.

The CDR3 sequence is CASSINSRGGYTF. Here the CDR3 DNA reads TGTGCCAGCAGCATTAACTCTAGGGGAGGCTACACCTTC. V gene TRBV5-4 combines with J gene TRBJ1-2; a possible D gene is TRBD1 (5 bases). CDR3 length equals 13 residues. V lost 4 bases to trimming and J lost 8 bases, with 15 bases between them. Germline V gives CDR1 SGHNT, CDR2 YYREEE (reference sequence). The full variable domain, with the rest looked up from reference TRBV5-4 and TRBJ1-2, is ETGVTQSPTHLIKTRGQQVTLRCSSQSGHNTVSWYQQALGQGPQFIFQYYREEENGRGNFPPRFSGLQFPNYSSELNVNALELDDSALYLCASSINSRGGYTFGSGTRLTVV.

The chain joins TRBV6-5 to TRBJ1-1, with 7 bases identical to TRBD1. This CDR3 has 15 amino acids. Per germline, CDR1 MNHEY and CDR2 SVGAGI. Losses at the gene ends were 5 bases for V and 1 base for J; bases not matched to a gene: 7. In DNA form, the CDR3 reads TGTGCCAGCAGTAGCCGCCGGGACAGGAACACTGAAGCTTTCTTT. Its protein is CASSSRRDRNTEAFF.

V and J are TRBV7-9 and TRBJ1-2; D is undetermined. Germline CDR1 reads SEHNR; CDR2 reads FQNEAQ (reference sequence). The CDR3 runs to 12 residues. V was shortened by 3 bases and J by 3 bases, with 5 bases between the two germline ends. DNA of the CDR3: TGTGCCAGCAGCTTTCGGGACTATGGCTACACCTTC. Amino acid sequence: CASSFRDYGYTF.

The genes are TRBV3-1 (or the pseudogene TRBV3-2) and TRBJ1-1; 7 nucleotides agree with TRBD1. The ends lost 0 bases at V and 3 bases at J; junction bases unmatched: 4. The CDR3 is 15 amino acids. Germline V gene lookup returns CDR1 LGHDT and CDR2 YNNKEL (reference sequence). CDR3 DNA sequence: TGTGCCAGCAGCCAAGAAAGGCAGGGGGACACTGAAGCTTTCTTT. It specifies CASSQERQGDTEAFF.